This is a list of T cell receptor beta chains from one sample in a study of CD8+CD57+ T cells in acquired aplastic anemia. TCRdb fed the reads into MiXCR, producing one record per CDR3 protein. The sample contains fewer than 200,000 distinct CDR3 sequences, about two thirds of which appear only once. Sequenced input: sorted CD4+, CD8+, or CD8+CD57+ T cells (not recorded which) from PBMCs. The receptors were gathered from a human donor with aplastic anemia. CDR3s include the opening cysteine and the closing phenylalanine or tryptophan. The D gene is left open where the match is weak. Clone size appears in some rows only: once, few, many, or a class for an expanded clone.

>TRBV15|TRBJ2-3|few|TRBD2
CATSREWRGGRTDTQYF
TGTGCCACCAGCAGAGAGTGGCGGGGGGGCCGCACAGATACGCAGTATTTT
>TRBV7-9|TRBJ2-7|many|TRBD1
CASSLPRTGLSYEQYF
TGTGCCAGCAGCTTACCCAGGACAGGGCTTAGCTACGAGCAGTACTTC
>TRBV7-9|TRBJ1-2|few|-
CASSSTIGHGYTF
TGTGCCAGCAGCTCCACCATTGGACATGGCTACACCTTC
>TRBV24-1|TRBJ1-1|-|TRBD1
CATSDQTGGDTEAFF
TGTGCCACCAGTGATCAGACAGGGGGTGACACTGAAGCTTTCTTT
>TRBV19|TRBJ1-5|-|-
CASTEQGSYSNQPQHF
TGTGCCAGTACCGAACAGGGATCGTATAGCAATCAGCCCCAGCATTTT
>TRBV7-4|TRBJ1-2|-|TRBD1
CASILSRAGGNHGYTF
TGTGCCAGCATCCTCTCCAGGGCAGGGGGAAATCATGGCTACACCTTC
>TRBV6-5|TRBJ2-7|-|TRBD2
CASSYSRGDSYEQYF
TGTGCCAGCAGTTACTCGCGGGGGGACTCCTACGAGCAGTACTTC
>TRBV7-9|TRBJ2-7|-|TRBD2
CASSFGGGPYEQYF
TGTGCCAGCAGCTTTGGGGGGGGACCCTACGAGCAGTACTTC
>TRBV5-1|TRBJ2-7|-|-
CASSLEGTRMHFSSYEQYF
TGCGCCAGCAGCTTGGAGGGCACTAGGATGCACTTCTCCTCCTACGAGCAGTACTTC
>TRBV20-1|TRBJ2-7|few|-
CSAPGSGDSYEQYF
TGCAGTGCCCCAGGGTCGGGGGATTCCTACGAGCAGTACTTC
>TRBV7-8|TRBJ2-7|-|TRBD2
CASSSPTTSPYEQYF
TGTGCCAGCAGCTCCCCCACGACTAGCCCTTACGAGCAGTACTTC
>TRBV20-1|TRBJ1-6|-|TRBD1
CSAPDREGSPLHF
TGCAGTGCTCCGGACAGGGAGGGTTCACCCCTCCACTTT
>TRBV5-1|TRBJ2-5|-|TRBD1
CASSLGDREQETQYF
TGCGCCAGCAGCTTGGGGGACAGGGAGCAAGAGACCCAGTACTTC
>TRBV10-3|TRBJ1-6|-|TRBD1
CAISSGQENSPLHF
TGTGCCATCAGTTCTGGACAGGAGAATTCACCCCTCCACTTT
>TRBV29-1|TRBJ1-2|-|-
CSVEDPENYGYTF
TGCAGCGTTGAAGATCCAGAGAACTATGGCTACACCTTC
>TRBV20-1|TRBJ1-5|-|-
CSARVGGNQPQHF
TGCAGTGCTAGGGTCGGAGGTAATCAGCCCCAGCATTTT
>TRBV20-1|TRBJ1-6|-|-
CSARGGFNSPLHF
TGCAGTGCCCGAGGGGGATTCAATTCACCCCTCCACTTT
>TRBV7-6|TRBJ1-1|few|-
CASSLGGITEAFF
TGTGCCAGCAGCTTGGGGGGGATTACTGAAGCTTTCTTT
>TRBV7-9|TRBJ2-1|-|TRBD2
CASRSTGILAGEQFF
TGTGCCAGCAGATCCACAGGCATTCTAGCGGGAGAGCAGTTCTTC
>TRBV14|TRBJ1-2|-|-
CASSQSGLRYGYTF
TGTGCCAGCAGCCAAAGCGGACTGAGATATGGCTACACCTTC
>TRBV5-1|TRBJ2-7|-|-
CASSWAGRETYEQYF
TGCGCCAGCAGCTGGGCGGGCAGGGAGACCTACGAGCAGTACTTC
>TRBV14|TRBJ2-1|-|TRBD2
CASSHPLAGGPDNEQFF
TGTGCCAGCAGCCACCCATTAGCGGGAGGGCCCGACAATGAGCAGTTCTTC
>TRBV19|TRBJ1-1|-|-
CASTIRGADTEAFF
TGTGCCAGTACTATAAGGGGCGCGGACACTGAAGCTTTCTTT
>TRBV12-3/TRBV12-4|TRBJ2-7|few|-
CASSPGGLEQYF
TGTGCCAGCAGCCCAGGGGGGTTGGAGCAGTACTTC
>TRBV2|TRBJ2-2|-|TRBD2
CASRGRSGIANTGELFF
TGTGCCAGCAGGGGGCGAAGCGGGATCGCGAACACCGGGGAGCTGTTTTTT
>TRBV10-3|TRBJ2-3|-|-
CASSDGGGLSTDTQYF
TGTGCCAGCAGTGATGGAGGGGGTTTGAGCACAGATACGCAGTATTTT
>TRBV20-1|TRBJ2-1|few|-
CSASPPPGRNEQFF
TGCAGTGCTAGTCCCCCCCCGGGTCGGAATGAGCAGTTCTTC
>TRBV7-8|TRBJ2-1|-|TRBD2
CASSPSGTKKFF
TGTGCCAGCAGCCCTTCCGGGACTAAGAAGTTCTTC
>TRBV7-9|TRBJ2-2|-|-
CASSPLAGAPAGELFF
TGTGCCAGCAGCCCACTGGCGGGGGCGCCGGCCGGGGAGCTGTTTTTT
>TRBV7-9|TRBJ2-5|-|-
CASSLSVGVSVQETQCF
TGTGCCAGCAGCTTAAGTGTTGGGGTCTCGGTCCAAGAGACCCAGTGCTTC
>TRBV12-3/TRBV12-4|TRBJ2-7|once|TRBD2
CASSLVGSGLVGDEQYF
TGTGCCAGCAGTTTAGTGGGTTCGGGACTAGTCGGCGACGAGCAGTACTTC
>TRBV29-1|TRBJ2-3|-|TRBD1
CSVQDREGTDTQYF
TGCAGCGTCCAGGACAGGGAGGGCACAGATACGCAGTATTTT
>TRBV20-1|TRBJ2-3|few|TRBD2
CSAATSGRHTDTQYF
TGCAGTGCCGCGACTAGCGGGAGGCACACAGATACGCAGTATTTT
>TRBV10-3|TRBJ1-5|-|-
CAISEGNQPQHF
TGTGCCATCAGTGAGGGGAATCAGCCCCAGCATTTT
>TRBV5-4|TRBJ1-2|-|-
CASSLAREYGYTF
TGTGCCAGCAGCTTAGCCAGGGAGTATGGCTACACCTTC
>TRBV7-3|TRBJ2-6|-|-
CASSSTAGSGANVLTF
TGTGCCAGCAGCTCTACTGCCGGCTCTGGGGCCAACGTCCTGACTTTC